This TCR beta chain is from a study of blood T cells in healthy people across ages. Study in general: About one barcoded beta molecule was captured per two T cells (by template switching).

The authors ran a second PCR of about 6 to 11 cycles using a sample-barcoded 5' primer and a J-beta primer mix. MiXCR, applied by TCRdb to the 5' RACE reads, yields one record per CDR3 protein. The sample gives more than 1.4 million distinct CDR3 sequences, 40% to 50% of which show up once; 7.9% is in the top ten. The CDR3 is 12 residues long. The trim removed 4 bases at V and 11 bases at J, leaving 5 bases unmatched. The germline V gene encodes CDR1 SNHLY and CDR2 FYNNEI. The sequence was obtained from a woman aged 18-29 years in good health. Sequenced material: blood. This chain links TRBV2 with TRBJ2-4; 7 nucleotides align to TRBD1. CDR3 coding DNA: TGTGCCAGCAGTGCCGGGACAGCCTTTCAGTACTTC. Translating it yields CASSAGTAFQYF.